A single sample is the source of the 25 T cell receptor beta chains below, sequenced in a study of blood T cell repertoires in COVID-19. Profiling relied on immunoSEQ multiplex PCR, and the TCRdb table lists in-frame clones only, not all of them. In the table there are 270,000 or so clones, just under 90% of which are singletons. Sequencing was done on a sample of PBMCs or T cells enriched from blood (not recorded which). These receptors were obtained from a young woman with acute COVID-19.

The chain links TRBV24-1 to TRBJ2-5; tentatively, D is TRBD1 (5 bases). Trimming pared 3 bases from V and 0 bases from J, leaving 10 bases between. The CDR3 length is 15 residues. The V gene's germline CDR1 is KGHDR and CDR2 SFDVKD. In DNA, the CDR3 is TGTGCCACCAGTGATACAGGACGATACCAAGAGACCCAGTACTTC. Encoded protein: CATSDTGRYQETQYF.

The rearrangement uses TRBV2 and TRBJ2-7; perhaps TRBD1 as D (6 bases). From germline, CDR1 is SNHLY and CDR2 FYNNEI. This CDR3 region has 12 residues. Between the trimmed V and J ends, which lost 8 bases and 4 bases, there was a span of 12 bases. For the CDR3, the DNA is TGTGCCAGCGCCGGGACATCGTACGAGCAGTACTTC. Translation gives CASAGTSYEQYF. Full variable domain (rest looked up from reference TRBV2 and TRBJ2-7): EPEVTQTPSHQVTQMGQEVILRCVPISNHLYFYWYRQILGQKVEFLVSFYNNEISEKSEIFDDQFSVERPDGSNFTLKIRSTKLEDSAMYFCASAGTSYEQYFGPGTRLTVT.

V and J are TRBV7-2 and TRBJ2-7; D may be TRBD2 (6 bases). Germline assignment: CDR1 SGHTA and CDR2 FQGNSA. V lost 0 bases and J 5 bases, leaving 17 bases between the germline ends. The CDR3 contains 16 residues. The DNA for the CDR3 is TGTGCCAGCAGCTTAGCGCAGTCCGGGAGTGGAAACGAGCAGTACTTC. It is translated as CASSLAQSGSGNEQYF.

This chain links TRBV19 with TRBJ2-7; tentatively, D is TRBD2 (6 bases). CDR1 LNHDA and CDR2 SQIVND come from the germline V gene (reference sequence). V was trimmed by 6 bases and J by 3 bases, leaving 18 bases between them. This CDR3 has 15 amino acids. CDR3 DNA sequence: TGTGCCAGTAGCTTATCTGGAGGGCCTCTCTACGAGCAGTACTTC. Amino acids: CASSLSGGPLYEQYF.

A note on this clone: Additional DNA sequences in this sample encode the identical CDR3. This sequence joins TRBV2 and TRBJ2-7; 9 positions agree with TRBD1. Germline loops: CDR1 SNHLY, CDR2 FYNNEI. This CDR3 is 13 amino acids long. V lost 6 bases to trimming and J lost 4 bases; unmatched junction nucleotides: 4. The CDR3 DNA is TGTGCCAGCAGCGTCGGACAGGGGTACGAGCAGTACTTC. This translates into CASSVGQGYEQYF.

Notes on this clone: Other DNA sequences from this sample encode an identical CDR3 as well. This rearrangement joins TRBV7-9 to TRBJ1-1; the D gene is possibly TRBD1 (5 bases). The CDR3 loop spans 14 amino acids. V lost 1 base and J 1 base, leaving 7 bases between the germline ends. Germline CDR1 and CDR2: SEHNR and FQNEAQ (reference sequence). In DNA, the CDR3 is TGTGCCAGCAGCTTAGGACAGTCGAACACTGAAGCTTTCTTT. Protein: CASSLGQSNTEAFF.

The sample holds a few counts of this clone. V gene TRBV24-1 combines with J gene TRBJ2-7; D is unresolved. V was cut by 6 bases and J by 2 bases, with 10 bases left in between. Germline lookup yields CDR1 KGHDR and CDR2 SFDVKD. The CDR3 is 13 amino acids. The CDR3 sequence is CATSPAEAYEQYF. The CDR3 coding sequence is TGTGCCACCAGTCCAGCAGAGGCCTACGAGCAGTACTTC.

The genes are TRBV6-1 and TRBJ2-7; no clear D. CDR1 and CDR2 (germline): MNHNS, SASEGT. The CDR3 runs 16 residues. Trimming left V 3 bases short and J 0 bases short, with 15 bases between. The CDR3 sequence: CASSDRAIFPSYEQYF. The DNA for the CDR3 is TGTGCCAGCAGTGATCGAGCGATTTTCCCCTCCTACGAGCAGTACTTC.

The V gene is TRBV6-5, the J gene TRBJ1-5, with D possibly being TRBD1 (5 bases). Trimming took off 2 bases at V and 3 bases at J, with 11 bases between the two ends. CDR1 and CDR2 (germline): MNHEY, SVGAGI. The CDR3 totals 15 residues. The CDR3, as DNA: TGTGCCAGCAGTTACGGCACAGGTTACAATCAGCCCCAGCATTTT. This codes for CASSYGTGYNQPQHF.

J is TRBJ2-2 and V is TRBV5-1; 8 bases are shared with TRBD1. After removal of 4 bases from V and 4 bases from J, the junction contained 9 bases not matched to a gene. Germline V gene data show CDR1 as SGHRS and CDR2 as YFSETQ. CDR3 length: 16 amino acids. The chain's CDR3 is CASSPGQAFGTGELFF. In nucleotides, the CDR3 is TGCGCCAGCAGCCCGGGACAGGCCTTTGGCACCGGGGAGCTGTTTTTT.

A few counts support this clone. The chain is built from TRBV28 and TRBJ2-4; tentatively, D is TRBD2 (5 bases). V lost 7 bases and J lost 1, with 14 bases in between. The CDR3 runs to 15 residues. Germline-derived CDR1 and CDR2 are MDHEN and SYDVKM. CDR3 bases: TGTGCCAGCAACAAACGGGGTGCGGCCAAAAACATTCAGTACTTC. Protein sequence: CASNKRGAAKNIQYF. Full variable domain (missing parts from reference TRBV28 and TRBJ2-4): DVKVTQSSRYLVKRTGEKVFLECVQDMDHENMFWYRQDPGLGLRLIYFSYDVKMKEKGDIPEGYSVSREKKERFSLILESASTNQTSMYLCASNKRGAAKNIQYFGAGTRLSVL.

The gene calls are TRBV21-1 and TRBJ2-3; the table's D call of TRBD2 was not tested on the DNA. TRBV21-1 is described as a pseudogene. The CDR3 covers 19 residues. The CDR3 protein is CASSKAGTLAGQSTDTQYF. For the CDR3, the DNA is TGTGCCAGCAGCAAAGCAGGGACTCTAGCGGGACAGAGCACAGATACGCAGTATTTT.

This chain connects TRBV3-1 (or the pseudogene TRBV3-2) to TRBJ1-1; no clear D gene. Germline V gives CDR1 LGHDT, CDR2 YNNKEL (reference sequence). The CDR3 consists of 13 residues. Trimming shortened V by 4 bases and J by 7 bases, and 13 bases separated the two germline ends. The CDR3 DNA follows: TGTGCCAGCAGCCGGGAGGGAACATATGAAGCTTTCTTT. Protein sequence: CASSREGTYEAFF.

V and J are TRBV15 and TRBJ2-7; the D is unclear. The CDR3 has 16 amino acids. From germline, CDR1 is LNHNV and CDR2 YYDKDF (reference sequence). V was trimmed by 2 bases and J by 3 bases, leaving 17 bases between them. CDR3 sequence reads: CATSRLAHRSGYEQYF. CDR3 nucleotides: TGTGCCACCAGCAGATTAGCACATAGGTCTGGCTACGAGCAGTACTTC.

This clone has only one observation. The chain is built from TRBV25-1 and TRBJ1-4; a weak D match, TRBD1 (5 bases). The CDR3 consists of 16 residues. The V end was cut by 2 bases, the J end by 0 bases, with 10 bases between. CDR1 is MGHDK, CDR2 SYGVNS, per germline. The DNA for the CDR3 is TGTGCCAGCAGTGAACAGGGCCCTGCAACTAATGAAAAACTGTTTTTT. Protein product: CASSEQGPATNEKLFF.

This chain connects TRBV19 to TRBJ1-1, with 10 nucleotides matching TRBD1. Germline V lookup: CDR1 LNHDA, CDR2 SQIVND (reference sequence). CDR3 length: 17 amino acids. V shed 5 bases, J shed 5 bases, and the junction held 14 bases outside the gene matches. In nucleotides, the CDR3 is TGTGCCAGTAGTCCTTTAGACAGGGGGCGCGGTAAAACTGAAGCTTTCTTT. It encodes CASSPLDRGRGKTEAFF.

The chain couples TRBV10-3 to TRBJ1-3; TRBD1 is a possible D gene (6 bases). The CDR3 totals 17 residues. Germline CDR1 is ENHRY and CDR2 is SYGVKD. With 1 base removed from V and 7 bases from J, the gap between germline ends came to 20 bases. This CDR3 reads CAISEFSGTWGSNTIYF. CDR3 nucleotides: TGTGCCATCAGTGAGTTCTCGGGGACATGGGGTTCCAACACCATATATTTT.

V usage is TRBV5-1 and J usage is TRBJ2-3; possible D gene TRBD2, 5 bases. Trimming pared 2 bases from V and 0 bases from J, leaving 7 bases between. Germline CDR1 is SGHRS and CDR2 is YFSETQ. The CDR3 loop spans 14 amino acids. CDR3 loop: CASSFSGSTDTQYF. For the CDR3, the DNA is TGCGCCAGCAGCTTCAGCGGCAGCACAGATACGCAGTATTTT.

V gene TRBV5-8 combines with J gene TRBJ2-7, with D hard to call. Between the trimmed V and J ends, which lost 0 bases and 0 bases, there was a span of 22 bases. In germline, CDR1 is SGHTS, CDR2 YDEGEE. The length of the CDR3 is 19 residues. In DNA, the CDR3 is TGTGCCAGCAGCTTGGGATGGCGGCAAAAATCCCCCAACTCCTACGAGCAGTACTTC. Amino acids: CASSLGWRQKSPNSYEQYF.

V is TRBV6-2 or TRBV6-3 and J is TRBJ2-7, with D maybe TRBD1 (6 bases). Germline V gene lookup returns CDR1 MNHEY and CDR2 SVGEGT. Trimming took off 2 bases at V and 2 bases at J, with 10 bases between the two ends. The CDR3 totals 14 residues. CDR3 in amino acids: CASSYTRGPYEQYF. The DNA for the CDR3 is TGTGCCAGCAGTTACACCAGGGGTCCCTACGAGCAGTACTTC.

J is TRBJ1-4 and V is TRBV5-6, with a tentative D call TRBD1 (6 bases). Trimming took 2 bases from V and 7 from J, leaving 9 bases between them. Germline CDR1 reads SGHDT; CDR2 reads YYEEEE. The CDR3 runs to 13 residues. CDR3: CASSLEQGEKLFF. DNA of the CDR3: TGTGCCAGCAGCTTAGAACAGGGTGAAAAACTGTTTTTT. Combining the CDR3 with reference TRBV5-6 and TRBJ1-4 gives the whole variable domain DAGVTQSPTHLIKTRGQQVTLRCSPKSGHDTVSWYQQALGQGPQFIFQYYEEEERQRGNFPDRFSGHQFPNYSSELNVNALLLGDSALYLCASSLEQGEKLFFGSGTQLSVL.

The chain employs TRBV27 and TRBJ2-7; TRBD2 matches at 10 bases. This CDR3 contains 16 residues. After removal of 2 bases from V and 2 bases from J, the junction contained 6 bases not matched to a gene. Per the germline V gene, CDR1 is MNHEY and CDR2 is SMNVEV (reference sequence). The CDR3 sequence is CASSLRASGGTYEQYF. CDR3 coding DNA: TGTGCCAGCAGTTTACGTGCTAGCGGGGGTACCTACGAGCAGTACTTC.

V usage is TRBV29-1 and J usage is TRBJ1-1; D may be TRBD1 (6 bases). Between the trimmed V and J ends, which lost 2 bases and 4 bases, there was a span of 14 bases. CDR3 size: 14 residues. Germline CDR1 reads SQVTM; CDR2 reads ANQGSEA. In DNA, the CDR3 is TGCAGCGTTGAAAGCTCAACAGGGACCACTGAAGCTTTCTTT. This sequence encodes CSVESSTGTTEAFF. The full variable domain, with the rest looked up from reference TRBV29-1 and TRBJ1-1, is SAVISQKPSRDICQRGTSLTIQCQVDSQVTMMFWYRQQPGQSLTLIATANQGSEATYESGFVIDKFPISRPNLTFSTLTVSNMSPEDSSIYLCSVESSTGTTEAFFGQGTRLTVV.

This clone appeared once. The chain combines TRBV5-1 with TRBJ1-2; no clear D. The germline gives CDR1 SGHRS, CDR2 YFSETQ. This CDR3 is built from 15 residues. The ends were cut back, 0 bases at V and 8 bases at J, with 17 bases in the middle. The CDR3 region is CASSLGASGVVGYTF. The CDR3 DNA reads as TGCGCCAGCAGCTTGGGTGCATCCGGGGTTGTAGGCTACACCTTC.

This chain uses TRBV30 with TRBJ2-2; 7 nucleotides agree with TRBD2. The CDR3 runs to 15 residues. V was pared by 5 bases and J by 5 bases, with 11 bases of the junction left unmatched. Germline V gene lookup returns CDR1 GTSNPN and CDR2 SVGIG (reference sequence). In DNA, the CDR3 is TGTGCCTGGGGCTATAACGGGAGGCGGACCGGGGAGCTGTTTTTT. Translated, it gives CAWGYNGRRTGELFF.